The table lists the clone carrying this T cell receptor beta chain with a few counts. Its specificity is unknown. TCRdb reprocessed the 5' RACE reads with MiXCR, giving one entry per CDR3 protein. The data contain around 23,000 distinct CDR3 sequences, 5.3% of them singletons. These data belong to a study of early T cells in non-severe SARS-CoV-2 infection. Study observations and caveats: Using VDJdb, the matching emphasized anti-spike CD8 responses while missing private and CD4 specificities.

CDR3 length: 16 amino acids. Trimming cost V 0 bases and J 3 bases, with 15 bases left between them. From germline, CDR1 is LGHDT and CDR2 YNNKEL (reference sequence). This receptor was taken from an adult who was a healthcare worker with PCR-confirmed SARS-CoV-2 infection or an uninfected control (not recorded which). The chain couples TRBV3-1 to TRBJ2-7; D is unclear. Material for sequencing was whole blood. This CDR3 is CASSQDLRGQSYEQYF. CDR3 sequence (DNA): TGTGCCAGCAGCCAAGACCTACGTGGGCAGAGCTACGAGCAGTACTTC.